These T cell receptor beta chains were read from a single sample in a study of T cell responses to AZD1222 COVID-19 vaccine. This table comes from immunoSEQ multiplex PCR, and its TCRdb copy is limited to in-frame clones, with some not included. This sample has some 64,000 clones, with roughly 89% found just once. This specimen consisted of peripheral blood, obtained on day 0 of AZD1222 vaccination. These receptors all stem from an adult in good health. The CDR3 runs from the conserved cysteine through the conserved F or W. A D gene is named only where the DNA matches it firmly. Clone size is given for some rows only: seen once, a few or many times, or a class if the clone is expanded.

length: 15; size: once; J: TRBJ1-6; D: .; V: TRBV4-3; CDR3: CASSQGVGVASPLHF; DNA: TGCGCCAGCAGCCAAGGCGTAGGGGTTGCCTCACCCCTCCACTTT
length: 17; size: once; J: TRBJ2-5; D: .; V: TRBV7-6; CDR3: CASPEVRGAWVQETQYF; DNA: TGTGCCTCCCCCGAGGTCCGGGGGGCCTGGGTTCAAGAGACCCAGTACTTC
length: 15; size: .; J: TRBJ2-6; D: .; V: TRBV6-1; CDR3: CASSEGGSGANVLTF; DNA: TGTGCCAGCAGTGAAGGGGGCTCTGGGGCCAACGTCCTGACTTTC
length: 13; size: .; J: TRBJ2-7; D: .; V: TRBV19; CDR3: CASSLGPARFQYF; DNA: TGTGCCAGTAGTTTAGGACCGGCTAGGTTTCAGTACTTC
length: 14; size: .; J: TRBJ1-1; D: .; V: TRBV6-2/TRBV6-3; CDR3: CASSSRGGWTEAFF; DNA: TGTGCCAGCAGCTCCCGGGGGGGGTGGACTGAAGCTTTCTTT
length: 12; size: .; J: TRBJ2-1; D: .; V: TRBV3-1/TRBV3-2; CDR3: CASSQAGTGLFF; DNA: TGTGCCAGCAGCCAAGCCGGGACGGGTTTGTTCTTC
length: 17; size: .; J: TRBJ1-4; D: TRBD1; V: TRBV6-1; CDR3: CASSGNPTGVANEKLFF; DNA: TGTGCCAGCAGTGGAAACCCTACAGGGGTTGCGAATGAAAAACTGTTTTTT
length: 13; size: .; J: TRBJ1-5; D: .; V: TRBV5-1; CDR3: CASRGSDNQPQHF; DNA: TGCGCCAGCAGGGGGAGTGACAATCAGCCCCAGCATTTT
length: 14; size: few; J: TRBJ1-6; D: TRBD1; V: TRBV4-2; CDR3: CASSPRGQASPLHF; DNA: TGTGCCAGCAGCCCCCGGGGACAGGCTTCACCCCTCCACTTT
length: 16; size: few; J: TRBJ2-1; D: TRBD2; V: TRBV4-1; CDR3: CASSPRPAGGLNEQFF; DNA: TGCGCCAGCAGCCCACGCCCAGCGGGGGGGCTTAATGAGCAGTTCTTC
length: 14; size: .; J: TRBJ2-3; D: .; V: TRBV11-3; CDR3: CASSLEDSTDTQYF; DNA: TGTGCCAGCAGCTTAGAGGACAGCACAGATACGCAGTATTTT
length: 14; size: .; J: TRBJ2-7; D: .; V: TRBV5-1; CDR3: CASSLGAGGYEQYF; DNA: TGCGCCAGCAGCTTGGGGGCAGGGGGGTACGAGCAGTACTTC
length: 14; size: few; J: TRBJ1-5; D: TRBD1; V: TRBV29-1; CDR3: CSVSGQASNQPQHF; DNA: TGCAGCGTGTCTGGACAGGCTAGCAATCAGCCCCAGCATTTT
length: 16; size: .; J: TRBJ2-2; D: TRBD1; V: TRBV7-9; CDR3: CASSPIHRGDTGELFF; DNA: TGTGCCAGCAGTCCGATTCACAGGGGTGACACCGGGGAGCTGTTTTTT
length: 15; size: .; J: TRBJ2-7; D: TRBD1; V: TRBV10-1; CDR3: CASHLPGQGYYEQYF; DNA: TGCGCCAGCCACCTCCCGGGACAGGGGTACTACGAGCAGTACTTC
length: 16; size: many; J: TRBJ1-1; D: .; V: TRBV2; CDR3: CASRWQGMSMNTEAFF; DNA: TGTGCCAGCAGGTGGCAGGGGATGTCCATGAACACTGAAGCTTTCTTT
length: 15; size: .; J: TRBJ1-5; D: .; V: TRBV6-2/TRBV6-3; CDR3: CASSPSTGQRQPQHF; DNA: TGTGCCAGCAGCCCCTCCACAGGCCAGCGGCAGCCCCAGCATTTT
length: 14; size: once; J: TRBJ1-1; D: .; V: TRBV29-1; CDR3: CSVVYGHMNTEAFF; DNA: TGCAGCGTTGTATACGGACACATGAACACTGAAGCTTTCTTT
length: 12; size: .; J: TRBJ2-3; D: .; V: TRBV11-2; CDR3: CASSLVEDTQYF; DNA: TGTGCCAGCAGCTTAGTCGAAGATACGCAGTATTTT
length: 13; size: .; J: TRBJ1-5; D: .; V: TRBV24-1; CDR3: CATSGGRSQPQHF; DNA: TGTGCCACCAGTGGGGGGAGGTCACAGCCCCAGCATTTT
length: 18; size: .; J: TRBJ1-2; D: TRBD1; V: TRBV19; CDR3: CASSIVSPGQGLDYGYTF; DNA: TGTGCCAGTAGTATAGTATCCCCCGGACAGGGGCTTGACTATGGCTACACCTTC
length: 14; size: .; J: TRBJ1-1; D: TRBD1; V: TRBV6-4; CDR3: CASRTDRGSTEAFF; DNA: TGTGCCAGCAGAACTGACAGGGGTAGCACTGAAGCTTTCTTT
length: 12; size: .; J: TRBJ2-7; D: .; V: TRBV10-2; CDR3: CASSEVPYEQYF; DNA: TGCGCCAGCAGTGAAGTGCCATACGAGCAGTACTTC
length: 13; size: few; J: TRBJ1-1; D: .; V: TRBV4-3; CDR3: CASSQDSGRRAFF; DNA: TGCGCCAGCAGCCAAGATTCCGGGCGACGCGCTTTCTTT
length: 16; size: .; J: TRBJ1-2; D: TRBD1; V: TRBV4-1; CDR3: CASSQVWTEGAYGYTF; DNA: TGCGCCAGCAGCCAAGTGTGGACAGAGGGGGCCTATGGCTACACCTTC
length: 14; size: .; J: TRBJ2-7; D: .; V: TRBV7-2; CDR3: CASSRGLSSYEQYF; DNA: TGTGCCAGCAGCCGCGGCCTAAGCTCCTACGAGCAGTACTTC
length: 16; size: once; J: TRBJ2-5; D: .; V: TRBV9; CDR3: CASSVGGGPPQETQYF; DNA: TGTGCCAGCAGCGTAGGGGGGGGCCCGCCGCAAGAGACCCAGTACTTC
length: 16; size: .; J: TRBJ2-1; D: .; V: TRBV5-1; CDR3: CASSLVLSSSYNEQFF; DNA: TGCGCCAGCAGCTTGGTACTCTCGAGCTCCTACAATGAGCAGTTCTTC
length: 13; size: .; J: TRBJ2-7; D: .; V: TRBV25-1; CDR3: CASSDAQTYEQYF; DNA: TGTGCCAGCAGTGACGCCCAGACCTACGAGCAGTACTTC
length: 15; size: .; J: TRBJ2-2; D: .; V: TRBV9; CDR3: CASSVEAGGHGELFF; DNA: TGTGCCAGCAGCGTAGAGGCAGGCGGCCACGGGGAGCTGTTTTTT
length: 14; size: .; J: TRBJ2-7; D: .; V: TRBV7-2; CDR3: CASSLAGAGTEQYF; DNA: TGTGCCAGCAGCTTAGCTGGGGCAGGCACGGAGCAGTACTTC
length: 15; size: .; J: TRBJ1-1; D: .; V: TRBV19; CDR3: CASSIGTAIETEAFF; DNA: TGTGCCAGTAGTATAGGGACCGCTATAGAGACTGAAGCTTTCTTT
length: 13; size: .; J: TRBJ2-3; D: TRBD2; V: TRBV3-1/TRBV3-2; CDR3: CASSQDSGVTQYF; DNA: TGTGCCAGCAGCCAGGATAGCGGGGTTACGCAGTATTTT